Here is one T cell receptor (beta chain) with its context. The entry originates in a study of blood T cell repertoires in COVID-19. Study-wide background: COVID-19 samples collected from the United States, Italy and Spain covered acute and convalescent phases. PBMCs, B-cell-depleted T cells, or T cells provided the cDNA or gDNA that made up the material.

Germline CDR1 is SGHTA and CDR2 is FQGTGA. The CDR3 is 16 amino acids. Germline trimming cut 5 bases from V and 4 bases from J; bases unmatched to any gene: 11. Study processing details: Nucleated cell counts were estimated from reference gene primer amplification. Sequencing was performed with immunoSEQ multiplex PCR; in TCRdb, only in-frame clones are kept and a portion is missing. That table supplies the V and J calls and clone size; D and trimming were determined from the DNA. Found here are 55,000 to 65,000 clones, around 90% of them singletons; the top ten hold 10%. The sequenced sample consisted of peripheral blood. This clonotype was sampled from a human donor with acute or convalescent COVID-19. The donor label of this sample is uncertain. The chain links TRBV7-3 to TRBJ2-1, with 7 bases lining up with TRBD2. The CDR3 region has the DNA TGTGCCAGCAGCCCTAACGGCGGGGGAACTTACAATGAGCAGTTCTTC. Encoded protein: CASSPNGGGTYNEQFF.